A single sample gave rise to the 24 T cell receptor beta chains below, sequenced in a study of blood T cell repertoires in COVID-19. Produced via immunoSEQ multiplex PCR; TCRdb's table is partial and in-frame only. The table lists about 300,000 clones, more than 85% of them singletons. Sample: peripheral blood. These receptors all stem from a man between 65 and 85 years old with acute or convalescent COVID-19.

This rearrangement joins TRBV14 to TRBJ2-1, with 13 bases lining up with TRBD2. The CDR3 has 15 amino acids. V dropped 1 base and J dropped 15; count of bases not matched to a gene: 9. CDR1 is SGHDN, CDR2 FVKESK, per germline. CDR3 DNA: TGTGCCAGCAGCCAAGTACCGGGACTAGCGGGACGTTGGTTCTTC. Its translation is CASSQVPGLAGRWFF.

V and J are TRBV10-3 and TRBJ1-3; 8 bases fit TRBD1. From germline, CDR1 is ENHRY and CDR2 SYGVKD. The CDR3 runs 13 residues. The V and J ends lost 8 bases and 4 bases, in that order; junction bases with no gene match: 4. The CDR3 loop is CAIQGANGNTIYF. The DNA for the CDR3 is TGTGCCATCCAGGGGGCTAACGGAAACACCATATATTTT.

In regard to this clone: This same CDR3 is encoded by further DNA sequences in the sample. The chain links TRBV18 to TRBJ2-1, with D possibly TRBD1 on 5 matching bases. Germline V gene data show CDR1 as KGHSH and CDR2 as LQKENI. The ends were cut back, 0 bases at V and 5 bases at J, with 5 bases in the middle. CDR3 length equals 13 residues. Here the CDR3 reads CASSPPGDNEQFF. CDR3 coding DNA: TGTGCCAGCTCACCACCAGGGGACAATGAGCAGTTCTTC. Full variable domain (outside the CDR3, taken from reference TRBV18 and TRBJ2-1): NAGVMQNPRHLVRRRGQEARLRCSPMKGHSHVYWYRQLPEEGLKFMVYLQKENIIDESGMPKERFSAEFPKEGPSILRIQQVVRGDSAAYFCASSPPGDNEQFFGPGTRLTVL.

This chain connects TRBV24-1 to TRBJ1-5; D might be TRBD1 (6 bases). The V gene lost 3 bases and the J gene lost 0 bases, with 11 bases spanning the gap. This CDR3 contains 16 residues. Germline CDR1 is KGHDR and CDR2 is SFDVKD. The CDR3 region has the DNA TGTGCCACCAGTGATGTAGGGGACAATAGCAATCAGCCCCAGCATTTT. This codes for CATSDVGDNSNQPQHF.

The chain links TRBV6-4 to TRBJ2-1; 12 bases match TRBD2. With V trimmed by 3 bases and J by 8 bases, 8 bases remained unmatched. The germline V gene encodes CDR1 MRHNA and CDR2 SNTAGT. This CDR3 region has 16 residues. The CDR3 DNA reads TGTGCCAGCAGTGAGACGACTAGCGGGAGATTATATGAGCAGTTCTTC. It codes for CASSETTSGRLYEQFF.

The chain joins TRBV30 to TRBJ1-3; 10 nucleotides align to TRBD1. CDR1 is GTSNPN, CDR2 SVGIG, per germline (reference sequence). With V trimmed by 2 bases and J by 4 bases, 5 bases remained unmatched. The CDR3 runs to 15 residues. The CDR3 region has the DNA TGTGCCTGGAGTAGCGGGACAGGGGTCGGAAACACCATATATTTT. Translating it yields CAWSSGTGVGNTIYF.

This chain joins TRBV4-3 and TRBJ1-2, with 7 bases lining up with TRBD1. CDR1 and CDR2 from the germline V gene are LGHNA and YSLEER. CDR3 length equals 13 residues. The trim removed 6 bases at V and 5 bases at J, leaving 6 bases unmatched. The CDR3 nucleotides read TGCGCCAGCAGGAACAGGGGCGGATATGGCTACACCTTC. It specifies CASRNRGGYGYTF.

The J gene is TRBJ2-3, the V gene TRBV11-3, with 7 bases fitting TRBD2. Losses at the gene ends were 5 bases for V and 8 bases for J; bases not matched to a gene: 7. Germline CDR1 and CDR2: SGHNT and YENEEA. The length of the CDR3 is 13 residues. The CDR3 DNA follows: TGTGCCAGCAGCCCCCTGGGGGGGGGTACGCAGTATTTT. Translation: CASSPLGGGTQYF.

The gene calls are TRBV7-8 and TRBJ1-2; D is unclear. The ends were cut back, 0 bases at V and 0 bases at J, with 8 bases in the middle. The CDR3 contains 15 residues. CDR1 SGHVS and CDR2 FQNEAQ come from the germline V gene. The CDR3 nucleotides read TGTGCCAGCAGCTTAGCGCGGGGTACTAACTATGGCTACACCTTC. Residues: CASSLARGTNYGYTF.

V and J are TRBV5-1 and TRBJ2-5; 11 nucleotides line up with TRBD1. The CDR3 length is 15 residues. The germline CDR1 and CDR2 sequences are SGHRS and YFSETQ. The V segment lost 4 bases and the J segment 4 bases; nucleotides outside the gene matches: 6. This CDR3 reads CASSPGQGASETQYF. The CDR3 region has the DNA TGCGCCAGCAGCCCCGGACAGGGGGCGTCAGAGACCCAGTACTTC.

This rearrangement joins TRBV5-4 to TRBJ1-4, with 7 bases matching TRBD1. V lost 4 bases to trimming and J lost 7 bases; unmatched junction nucleotides: 10. The length of the CDR3 is 15 residues. CDR1 is SGHNT, CDR2 YYREEE, per germline (reference sequence). The CDR3 sequence is CASSDTGARGEKLFF. CDR3 in DNA: TGTGCCAGCAGCGACACAGGGGCTAGGGGTGAAAAACTGTTTTTT. Looking up the rest from reference TRBV5-4 and TRBJ1-4 gives the full variable domain: ETGVTQSPTHLIKTRGQQVTLRCSSQSGHNTVSWYQQALGQGPQFIFQYYREEENGRGNFPPRFSGLQFPNYSSELNVNALELDDSALYLCASSDTGARGEKLFFGSGTQLSVL.

This chain joins TRBV19 and TRBJ1-1; the match to TRBD1 covers 7 bases. Trimming removed 7 bases from V and 3 bases from J; junction bases left unmatched: 11. The CDR3 length is 15 residues. The germline V gene has CDR1 LNHDA and CDR2 SQIVND (reference sequence). The CDR3 protein is CASNLRGNKYTEAFF. Here the CDR3 DNA reads TGTGCCAGTAATCTCAGGGGGAATAAATACACTGAAGCTTTCTTT.

V and J are TRBV7-2 and TRBJ2-6; D unclear. V was cut by 5 bases and J by 0 bases, with 11 bases left in between. The CDR3 contains 16 residues. Per germline, CDR1 SGHTA and CDR2 FQGNSA. For the CDR3, the DNA is TGTGCCAGCAGCCCAATGGCCTTCTCTGGGGCCAACGTCCTGACTTTC. Translating gives CASSPMAFSGANVLTF.

This clone came up once. The genes are TRBV7-2 and TRBJ1-2; D possibly corresponds to TRBD1 (5 bases). The length of the CDR3 is 13 residues. Germline lookup yields CDR1 SGHTA and CDR2 FQGNSA. V was clipped by 0 bases and J by 6 bases, with 8 bases between them. CDR3 loop: CASSLAGGNGYTF. The CDR3 region has the DNA TGTGCCAGCAGCTTAGCGGGGGGGAATGGCTACACCTTC. The whole variable domain, remainder taken from reference TRBV7-2 and TRBJ1-2, is GAGVSQSPSNKVTEKGKDVELRCDPISGHTALYWYRQSLGQGLEFLIYFQGNSAPDKSGLPSDRFSAERTGGSVSTLTIQRTQQEDSAVYLCASSLAGGNGYTFGSGTRLTVV.

The chain uses TRBV7-2 and TRBJ2-7, with 11 bases matching TRBD1. Germline V lookup: CDR1 SGHTA, CDR2 FQGNSA. V lost 3 bases, J lost 6 bases, and 7 bases stayed unmatched. This CDR3 spans 15 amino acids. CDR3: CASSFGQGASGEQYF. The CDR3 DNA is TGTGCCAGCAGCTTCGGACAGGGGGCTTCCGGCGAGCAGTACTTC.

The genes are TRBV4-3 and TRBJ2-7; D might be TRBD2 (6 bases). Germline V gene data show CDR1 as LGHNA and CDR2 as YSLEER. The germline V and J ends were trimmed by 0 bases and 6 bases, with 15 bases remaining between them. The CDR3 consists of 15 residues. In DNA form, the CDR3 reads TGCGCCAGCAGCCAAGACGTGGCTAGCGCGCCCGAGCAGTACTTC. It is translated as CASSQDVASAPEQYF.

This clone showed up just a few times. The chain carries TRBV5-1 and TRBJ2-5; TRBD1 matches at 9 bases. V was pared by 4 bases and J by 5 bases, with 12 bases of the junction left unmatched. The CDR3 sequence is 16 residues long. Germline V gene sequence: CDR1 SGHRS, CDR2 YFSETQ. For the CDR3, the DNA is TGCGCCAGCAGCCCCGGACAGGGGTTAGGTGGGGAGACCCAGTACTTC. This sequence encodes CASSPGQGLGGETQYF.

The chain has TRBV9 and TRBJ2-3, with 9 bases lining up with TRBD2. V was pared by 6 bases and J by 4 bases, with 6 bases of the junction left unmatched. Germline CDR1 is SGDLS and CDR2 is YYNGEE. This CDR3 region has 14 residues. The CDR3 nucleotides are TGTGCCAGCACCGCTAGCGGGGATGCAGATACGCAGTATTTT. It encodes CASTASGDADTQYF.

The rearrangement uses TRBV25-1 and TRBJ2-7; D is perhaps TRBD1 (5 bases). The CDR3 spans 14 residues. Per the germline V gene, CDR1 is MGHDK and CDR2 is SYGVNS. V was cut by 4 bases and J by 1 base, with 11 bases left in between. For the CDR3, the DNA is TGTGCCAGCAGTGGAACTCCAGGGTCCTACGAGCAGTACTTC. Its protein is CASSGTPGSYEQYF.

The CDR3 protein is CASSRYDPGGEKLFF. The CDR3 DNA follows: TGTGCCAGTAGTAGGTACGACCCTGGAGGTGAAAAACTGTTTTTT. The chain links TRBV19 to TRBJ1-4; no reliable D call. The CDR3 is 15 amino acids. Trimming removed 4 bases at V and 7 bases at J, with 16 bases between. The germline CDR1 and CDR2 sequences are LNHDA and SQIVND (reference sequence).

V gene TRBV28 combines with J gene TRBJ1-3; no firm D call. V was shortened by 5 bases and J by 1 base, with 15 bases between the two germline ends. This CDR3 has 16 residues. Germline V gene sequence: CDR1 MDHEN, CDR2 SYDVKM. CDR3 sequence (DNA): TGTGCCAGCAGTCCGTACGGGGTGGCATCTGGAAACACCATATATTTT. Residues: CASSPYGVASGNTIYF.

This chain uses TRBV6-5 with TRBJ2-2; D may be TRBD1 (6 bases). From germline, CDR1 is MNHEY and CDR2 SVGAGI. The CDR3 runs to 13 residues. Trimming left V 11 bases short and J 0 bases short, with 10 bases between. The chain's CDR3 is CASRTANTGELFF. CDR3 DNA sequence: TGTGCCTCCCGGACAGCGAACACCGGGGAGCTGTTTTTT.

V is TRBV5-6 and J is TRBJ2-4; 7 bases fit TRBD2. The CDR3 runs 15 residues. Germline CDR1 is SGHDT and CDR2 is YYEEEE. V lost 5 bases to trimming and J lost 4 bases; unmatched junction nucleotides: 9. The CDR3 DNA reads as TGTGCCAGCAGGGGGACTACTATTGATAAAAACATTCAGTACTTC. As protein: CASRGTTIDKNIQYF.

The rearrangement links TRBV14 to TRBJ2-1; TRBD1 matches 9 bases. V lost 3 bases, J lost 2 bases, and 5 bases stayed unmatched. The germline CDR1 and CDR2 sequences are SGHDN and FVKESK. The CDR3 has 16 residues. CDR3 sequence: CASSQRTGETYNEQFF. The CDR3 bases are TGTGCCAGCAGCCAGCGGACAGGGGAAACCTACAATGAGCAGTTCTTC.